The 9 T cell receptor beta chains reported below all come from one sample, sequenced in a study of blood T cell repertoires in COVID-19. The assay was immunoSEQ multiplex PCR, and TCRdb's table has in-frame clones only and misses some. The top ten hold roughly 40% of the sample, which has 60,000 to 70,000 clones, about 88% seen once. The sample taken for sequencing was peripheral blood. The receptors stem from an older woman with COVID-19, enrolled during active disease.

A note on this clone: Its ends do not fully match the called genes, so a read error is possible. This chain joins TRBV28 and TRBJ1-2, with D perhaps TRBD1 (6 bases). Germline loops: CDR1 MDHEN, CDR2 SYDVKM. This CDR3 contains 14 residues. The CDR3, as DNA: TGTGCCAGCAGCTCTACACAGGGATACTATAGCTACACCTTC. Its protein is CASSSTQGYYSYTF.

The chain links TRBV9 to TRBJ2-7, with D possibly TRBD2 on 6 matching bases. Germline CDR1 SGDLS, CDR2 YYNGEE. This CDR3 contains 15 residues. Deletions cut 0 bases from V and 2 bases from J, with 12 bases between. The CDR3 spells CASSVGLGPPYEQYF. In DNA form, the CDR3 reads TGTGCCAGCAGCGTAGGACTAGGTCCTCCCTACGAGCAGTACTTC.

The CDR3 region is CASSPKGDTGELFF. DNA of the CDR3: TGTGCCAGCTCACCAAAGGGGGACACCGGGGAGCTGTTTTTT. This sequence joins TRBV18 and TRBJ2-2; a weak D match, TRBD1 (6 bases). Germline loops: CDR1 KGHSH, CDR2 LQKENI. V gave up 2 bases and J gave up 3 bases, with 7 bases separating them. The CDR3 is made up of 14 amino acids.

V and J are TRBV7-9 and TRBJ2-5, with a weak D call TRBD2 (5 bases). This CDR3 has 15 residues. Trimming cost V 0 bases and J 3 bases, with 11 bases left between them. Germline V gene lookup returns CDR1 SEHNR and CDR2 FQNEAQ (reference sequence). Here the CDR3 reads CASSLAAEPEETQYF. The CDR3 nucleotides read TGTGCCAGCAGCTTAGCAGCGGAGCCCGAAGAGACCCAGTACTTC.

The chain links TRBV12-3 or TRBV12-4 to TRBJ1-2, with TRBD1 matching 8 bases. The CDR3 totals 13 residues. V trimming: 5 bases; J trimming: 6 bases; junction bases outside the gene matches: 5. As DNA, the CDR3 is TGTGCCAGCAGTCGCTCAGGGGGCGATGGCTACACCTTC. This gives the protein CASSRSGGDGYTF.

V usage is TRBV7-9 and J usage is TRBJ1-6, with 10 nucleotides matching TRBD1. From germline, CDR1 is SEHNR and CDR2 FQNEAQ (reference sequence). This CDR3 contains 14 residues. Trimming removed 5 bases from V and 9 bases from J; junction bases left unmatched: 4. The CDR3 region has the DNA TGTGCCAGCAGCCCCGGGACAGGGGCTTCACCCCTCCACTTT. This encodes CASSPGTGASPLHF.

This rearrangement joins TRBV2 to TRBJ1-3; possible D gene TRBD1, 6 bases. The V end lost 6 bases, the J end lost 8 bases, and 20 bases lay between the germline ends. The CDR3 loop spans 15 amino acids. Germline V gene sequence: CDR1 SNHLY, CDR2 FYNNEI. The CDR3 region is CASSRDTSKWDTIYF. The CDR3 coding sequence is TGTGCCAGCAGCCGGGACACCTCGAAGTGGGACACCATATATTTT.

This chain uses TRBV30 with TRBJ1-5; 7 bases fit TRBD1. Germline V CDR1 and CDR2: GTSNPN, SVGIG (reference sequence). The CDR3 runs 13 residues. The V segment lost 5 bases and the J segment 6 bases; nucleotides outside the gene matches: 7. The CDR3 is CAWAGTDGQPQHF. The DNA for the CDR3 is TGTGCCTGGGCCGGGACAGACGGTCAGCCCCAGCATTTT.

In nucleotides, the CDR3 is TGTGCCAGCAGCTTGGGGGGACAGGAAGCTTTCTTT. As protein: CASSLGGQEAFF. This rearrangement joins TRBV7-9 to TRBJ1-1, with 7 bases lining up with TRBD1. The CDR3 totals 12 residues. The junction had 3 bases not matched to a gene; V was cut back by 3 bases and J by 8 bases. Germline V gives CDR1 SEHNR, CDR2 FQNEAQ (reference sequence).